The source of this T cell receptor beta chain is a study of cytomegalovirus exposure and HLA in healthy donors. In the study overall: Assignment to the Caucasian-associated ancestry cluster applied to roughly 80% of the roughly 420 genotyped donors. Study observations and caveats: Being indistinguishable, some V segments were excluded, TRBV6-2 and TRBV6-3 among them. An ancestry cluster, one associated with Asian ancestry, reportedly showed fewer N-insertions than the approximately 650-donor mean in a later analysis.

This clone was seen only a few times. Its antigen is unidentified. Amplification used 60 Vbeta primers and 13 Jbeta primers. Generated by immunoSEQ multiplex PCR, the TCRdb table keeps only in-frame clones and is missing some. This sample has tens of thousands of clones, with 60% to 80% found just once. In germline, CDR1 is MGHRA, CDR2 YSYEKL. The CDR3 runs to 14 residues. Trimming stripped 3 bases from V and 6 bases from J, with 12 bases between. Sequenced: PBMCs. The sequence derives from a woman aged 30 to 39 in good health and CMV-seropositive. This chain links TRBV4-1 with TRBJ2-1, with a possible D match to TRBD2 (6 bases). Written as DNA, the CDR3 is TGCGCCAGCAGCCAGGGACTGGCGAGCAATGAGCAGTTCTTC. Translated: CASSQGLASNEQFF.